The rows below give T cell receptor beta chains drawn from one sample of a study of beta chain features in type 1 diabetes. The protocol was immunoSEQ multiplex PCR, while the TCRdb copy is restricted to in-frame clones and leaves out a portion. Of 500,000 to 650,000 clones detected, approximately 13% appear once; the ten largest clones hold 0.095% to 0.15%. The sequencing input was naive CD4+ T cells from blood. The receptors here all came from a man aged 25 to 40 with type 1 diabetes. Both conserved end residues are part of each CDR3. The order of the fields is J gene, V gene, clone size, D gene, CDR3 protein, CDR3 DNA. A D gene is named only where the DNA matches it firmly. Clone size is stated in some rows and not others, as once, few, many or a class when expanded.

>TRBJ2-2|TRBV7-2|few|-
CASSSYRDANTGELFF
TGTGCCAGCAGCTCTTACAGGGACGCGAACACCGGGGAGCTGTTTTTT
>TRBJ2-5|TRBV6-5|-|TRBD2
CASSYSRSSGQETQYF
TGTGCCAGCAGTTACTCGAGGTCTAGCGGGCAAGAGACCCAGTACTTC
>TRBJ1-2|TRBV9|-|-
CASGQGYGYTF
TGTGCCAGTGGGCAGGGGTATGGCTACACCTTC
>TRBJ1-6|TRBV5-1|-|-
CASSSTSGADSPLHF
TGCGCCAGCAGCTCAACTTCAGGGGCCGATTCACCCCTCCACTTT
>TRBJ2-5|TRBV14|-|-
CASSPRVRETQYF
TGTGCCAGCAGCCCGCGGGTTCGGGAGACCCAGTACTTC
>TRBJ2-3|TRBV18|few|TRBD2
CASSPRPLAGGSDTQYF
TGTGCCAGCTCACCAAGGCCCCTAGCGGGGGGATCAGATACGCAGTATTTT
>TRBJ1-5|TRBV4-3|-|-
CASSQQQGPNQPQHF
TGCGCCAGCAGCCAGCAACAGGGACCTAATCAGCCCCAGCATTTT
>TRBJ2-5|TRBV9|-|-
CASSGGVGAGQETQYF
TGTGCCAGCAGCGGAGGAGTAGGGGCCGGCCAAGAGACCCAGTACTTC
>TRBJ2-3|TRBV2|-|-
CASSEGGGTDTQYF
TGTGCCAGCAGTGAAGGCGGGGGCACAGATACGCAGTATTTT
>TRBJ2-7|TRBV1|-|-
CTSSQEAHSYEQYF
TGCACCAGCAGCCAAGAAGCCCACTCCTACGAGCAGTACTTC
>TRBJ2-3|TRBV29-1|few|-
CSVEAGVRTDTQYF
TGCAGCGTTGAGGCAGGGGTCCGCACAGATACGCAGTATTTT
>TRBJ1-4|TRBV6-6|-|-
CASSNEGEKLFF
TGTGCCAGCAGTAATGAGGGCGAAAAACTGTTTTTT
>TRBJ1-3|TRBV28|few|TRBD1
CASRHDRVAGNTIYF
TGTGCCAGCAGACACGACAGGGTGGCTGGAAACACCATATATTTT
>TRBJ2-1|TRBV9|few|TRBD1
CASSHKGQGSGNEQFF
TGTGCCAGCAGTCACAAGGGACAGGGGTCAGGCAATGAGCAGTTCTTC
>TRBJ1-6|TRBV6-5|-|-
CASSYSGGRYNSPLHF
TGTGCCAGCAGTTACTCGGGGGGCCGCTATAATTCACCCCTCCACTTT
>TRBJ2-2|TRBV30|-|-
CAWRRAGSNTGELFF
TGTGCCTGGAGACGGGCGGGAAGCAACACCGGGGAGCTGTTTTTT
>TRBJ2-7|TRBV18|-|-
CASSPSSQNFYEQYF
TGTGCCAGCTCACCTAGTAGCCAGAACTTTTACGAGCAGTACTTC
>TRBJ1-2|TRBV28|-|TRBD1
CASSRDRVGGYTF
TGTGCCAGCAGCCGCGACAGGGTCGGAGGCTACACCTTC
>TRBJ2-1|TRBV5-6|-|-
CASSYGAGAYNEQFF
TGTGCCAGCAGCTATGGGGCAGGGGCCTACAATGAGCAGTTCTTC
>TRBJ1-1|TRBV5-1|-|-
CASSLENLVNTEAFF
TGCGCCAGCAGCTTGGAAAATCTGGTGAACACTGAAGCTTTCTTT
>TRBJ1-3|TRBV5-1|-|TRBD1
CASSWGRDSSGNTIYF
TGCGCCAGCAGCTGGGGACGGGACAGCTCTGGAAACACCATATATTTT
>TRBJ1-6|TRBV5-6|-|-
CASNSLRDNSPLHF
TGTGCCAGCAACTCACTCAGGGATAATTCACCCCTCCACTTT
>TRBJ1-4|TRBV30|few|-
CAWSGGATNEKLFF
TGTGCCTGGAGTGGCGGTGCAACTAATGAAAAACTGTTTTTT
>TRBJ1-2|TRBV20-1|-|-
CTSRGDYGYTF
TGCACCTCCAGGGGTGACTATGGCTACACCTTC
>TRBJ1-4|TRBV19|few|-
CAIGRRDEKLFF
TGTGCCATAGGACGGAGGGATGAAAAACTGTTTTTT
>TRBJ1-2|TRBV20-1|few|-
CSGTQGSGNTF
TGCAGTGGAACCCAGGGGTCCGGCAACACCTTC
>TRBJ2-1|TRBV5-1|-|-
CASSLQISNEQFF
TGCGCCAGCAGCTTGCAAATCTCAAATGAGCAGTTCTTC
>TRBJ2-3|TRBV4-1|-|TRBD1
CASSQPFRGRTDTQYF
TGCGCCAGCAGCCAGCCCTTCAGGGGGCGCACAGATACGCAGTATTTT
>TRBJ2-1|TRBV13|-|TRBD1
CASSLSQGANEQFF
TGTGCCAGCAGCTTAAGTCAGGGGGCTAATGAGCAGTTCTTC
>TRBJ2-3|TRBV28|-|-
CASSPPGGRGDTQYF
TGTGCCAGCAGTCCCCCCGGCGGGCGGGGAGATACGCAGTATTTT
>TRBJ2-3|TRBV14|few|-
CASSQVQNTQYF
TGTGCCAGCAGCCAGGTCCAGAATACGCAGTATTTT
>TRBJ1-2|TRBV7-2|-|TRBD1
CASSYLQGSDGYTF
TGTGCCAGCAGCTACCTACAGGGGAGTGATGGCTACACCTTC
>TRBJ2-5|TRBV2|few|-
CASSWRLEETQYF
TGTGCCAGCAGTTGGAGACTAGAAGAGACCCAGTACTTC
>TRBJ2-4|TRBV4-3|-|-
CASSLHNGGPNIQYF
TGCGCCAGCAGCCTCCACAATGGGGGGCCAAACATTCAGTACTTC
>TRBJ1-5|TRBV6-6|-|TRBD1
CASSYQGQLGQPQHF
TGTGCCAGCAGTTACCAGGGACAGCTCGGGCAGCCCCAGCATTTT
>TRBJ2-7|TRBV27|-|TRBD1
CASSLAGQGERYF
TGTGCCAGCAGTCTAGCCGGACAGGGTGAAAGGTACTTC
>TRBJ2-1|TRBV5-1|-|TRBD1
CASSLVYRGSYNEQFF
TGCGCCAGCAGCTTGGTTTACAGGGGGTCCTACAATGAGCAGTTCTTC
>TRBJ1-1|TRBV27|few|-
CASSLQVNTEAFF
TGTGCCAGCAGTTTGCAGGTAAACACTGAAGCTTTCTTT
>TRBJ2-5|TRBV7-9|few|TRBD1
CASSTGAEETQYF
TGTGCCAGCTCAACAGGGGCTGAAGAGACCCAGTACTTC
>TRBJ1-2|TRBV7-3|-|TRBD1
CASSPGQGAHYGYTF
TGTGCCAGCAGCCCGGGACAGGGGGCTCACTATGGCTACACCTTC
>TRBJ2-7|TRBV9|-|-
CASSVDQGSWEQYF
TGTGCCAGCAGCGTAGATCAGGGGAGTTGGGAGCAGTACTTC